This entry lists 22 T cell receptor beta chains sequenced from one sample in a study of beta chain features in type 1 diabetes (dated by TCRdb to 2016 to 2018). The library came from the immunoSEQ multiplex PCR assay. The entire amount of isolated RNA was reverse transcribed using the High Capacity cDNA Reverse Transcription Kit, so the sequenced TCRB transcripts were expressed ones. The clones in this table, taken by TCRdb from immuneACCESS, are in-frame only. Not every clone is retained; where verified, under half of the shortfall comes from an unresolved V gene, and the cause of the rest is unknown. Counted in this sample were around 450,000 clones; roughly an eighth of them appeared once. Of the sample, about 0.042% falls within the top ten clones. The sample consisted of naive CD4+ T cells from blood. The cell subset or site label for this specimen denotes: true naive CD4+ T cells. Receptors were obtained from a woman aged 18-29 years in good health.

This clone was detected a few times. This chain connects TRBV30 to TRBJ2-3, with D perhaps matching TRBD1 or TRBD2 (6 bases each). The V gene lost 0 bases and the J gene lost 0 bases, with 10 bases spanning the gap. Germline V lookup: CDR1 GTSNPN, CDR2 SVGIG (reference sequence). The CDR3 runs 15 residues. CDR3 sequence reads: CAWSVEGGSTDTQYF. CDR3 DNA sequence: TGTGCCTGGAGTGTAGAGGGGGGCAGCACAGATACGCAGTATTTT.

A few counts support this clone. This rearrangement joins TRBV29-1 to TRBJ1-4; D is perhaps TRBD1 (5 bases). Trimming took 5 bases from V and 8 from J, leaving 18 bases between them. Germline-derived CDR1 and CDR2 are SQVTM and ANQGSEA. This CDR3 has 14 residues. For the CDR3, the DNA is TGCAGCGTTTTCGGACAACACGAGAGGGAAAAACTGTTTTTT. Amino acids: CSVFGQHEREKLFF.

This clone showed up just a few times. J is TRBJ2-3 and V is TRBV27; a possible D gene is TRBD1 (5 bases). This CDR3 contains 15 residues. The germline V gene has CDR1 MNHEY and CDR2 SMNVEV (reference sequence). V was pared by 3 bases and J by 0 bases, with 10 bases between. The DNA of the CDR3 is TGTGCCAGCAGTTTCGACAGACTCAGCACAGATACGCAGTATTTT. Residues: CASSFDRLSTDTQYF.

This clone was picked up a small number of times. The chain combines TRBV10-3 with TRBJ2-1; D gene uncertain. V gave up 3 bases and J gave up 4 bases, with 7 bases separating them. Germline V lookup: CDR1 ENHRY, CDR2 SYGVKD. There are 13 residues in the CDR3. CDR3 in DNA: TGTGCCATCAGTGACTGGGGTTACAATGAGCAGTTCTTC. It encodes CAISDWGYNEQFF.

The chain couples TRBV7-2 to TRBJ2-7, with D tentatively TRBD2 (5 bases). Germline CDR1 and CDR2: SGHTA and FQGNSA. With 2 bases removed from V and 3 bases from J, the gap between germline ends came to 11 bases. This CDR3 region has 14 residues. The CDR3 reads CASSLRARGYEQYV. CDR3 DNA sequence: TGTGCCAGCAGCTTACGGGCCCGGGGCTACGAGCAGTACGTC.

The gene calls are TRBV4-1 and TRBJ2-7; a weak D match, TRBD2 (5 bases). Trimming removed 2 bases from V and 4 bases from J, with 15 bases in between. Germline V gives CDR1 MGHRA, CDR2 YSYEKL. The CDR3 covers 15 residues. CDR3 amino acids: CASSQLDFGGYEQYV. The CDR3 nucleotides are TGCGCCAGCAGCCAACTAGATTTCGGCGGGTACGAGCAGTACGTC.

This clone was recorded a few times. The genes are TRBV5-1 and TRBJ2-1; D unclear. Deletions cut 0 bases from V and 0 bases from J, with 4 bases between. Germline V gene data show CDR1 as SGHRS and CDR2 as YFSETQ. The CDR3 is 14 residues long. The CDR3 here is CASSLASSYNEQFF. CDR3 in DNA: TGCGCCAGCAGCTTGGCCAGCTCCTACAATGAGCAGTTCTTC.

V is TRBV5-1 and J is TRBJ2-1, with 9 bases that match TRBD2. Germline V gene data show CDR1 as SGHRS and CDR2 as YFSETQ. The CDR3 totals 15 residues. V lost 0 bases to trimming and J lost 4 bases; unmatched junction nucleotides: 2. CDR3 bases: TGCGCCAGCAGCTTGGCTAGCGGGGTTTACAATGAGCAGTTCTTC. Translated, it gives CASSLASGVYNEQFF.

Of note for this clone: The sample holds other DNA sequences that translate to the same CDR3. CDR3 sequence (DNA): TGCGCCAGCAGCCTGGAGGGGAACACCGGGGAGCTGTTTTTT. Encoded protein: CASSLEGNTGELFF. The chain links TRBV5-1 to TRBJ2-2, with TRBD2 as a possible D gene (6 bases). V was trimmed by 4 bases and J by 1 base, leaving 8 bases between them. From germline, CDR1 is SGHRS and CDR2 YFSETQ. The CDR3 loop spans 14 amino acids.

CDR3 residues: CSVEDLGRGIDYTF. CDR3 bases: TGCAGCGTTGAAGATCTAGGCAGGGGGATAGACTACACCTTC. The rearrangement uses TRBV29-1 and TRBJ1-2; TRBD1 matches 7 bases. This CDR3 contains 14 residues. CDR1 and CDR2 from the germline V gene are SQVTM and ANQGSEA. Trimming took 0 bases from V and 10 from J; bases not matched to a gene: 11.

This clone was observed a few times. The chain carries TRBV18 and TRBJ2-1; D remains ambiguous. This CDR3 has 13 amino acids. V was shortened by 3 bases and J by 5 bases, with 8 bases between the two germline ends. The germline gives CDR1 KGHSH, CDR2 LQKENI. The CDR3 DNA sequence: TGTGCCAGCTCACCGGGAATGAACAATGAGCAGTTCTTC. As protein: CASSPGMNNEQFF.

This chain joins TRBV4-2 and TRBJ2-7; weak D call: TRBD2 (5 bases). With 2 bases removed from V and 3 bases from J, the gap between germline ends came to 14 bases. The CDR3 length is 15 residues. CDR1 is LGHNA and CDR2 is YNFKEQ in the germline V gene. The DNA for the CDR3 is TGTGCCAGCAGCCAATCTTCAATCGGGAACTACGAGCAGTACTTC. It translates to CASSQSSIGNYEQYF.

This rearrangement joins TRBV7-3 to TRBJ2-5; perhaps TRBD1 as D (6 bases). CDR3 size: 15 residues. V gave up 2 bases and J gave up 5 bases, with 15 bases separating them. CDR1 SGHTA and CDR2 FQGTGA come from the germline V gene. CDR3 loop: CASSLFQGMYETQYF. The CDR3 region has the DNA TGTGCCAGCAGCTTATTTCAGGGGATGTATGAGACCCAGTACTTC.

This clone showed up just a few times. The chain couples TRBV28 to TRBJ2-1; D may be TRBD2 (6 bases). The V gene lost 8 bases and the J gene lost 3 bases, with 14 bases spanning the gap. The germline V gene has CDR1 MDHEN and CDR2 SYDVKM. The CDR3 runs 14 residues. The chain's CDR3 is CASDTGTYYNEQFF. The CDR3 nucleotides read TGTGCCAGCGATACCGGGACTTACTACAATGAGCAGTTCTTC.

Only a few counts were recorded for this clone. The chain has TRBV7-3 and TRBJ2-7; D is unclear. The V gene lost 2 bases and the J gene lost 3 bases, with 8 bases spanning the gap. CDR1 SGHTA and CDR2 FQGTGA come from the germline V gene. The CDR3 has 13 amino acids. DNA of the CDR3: TGTGCCAGCAGCTTAGGCCCCAACTACGAGCAGTACGTC. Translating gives CASSLGPNYEQYV.

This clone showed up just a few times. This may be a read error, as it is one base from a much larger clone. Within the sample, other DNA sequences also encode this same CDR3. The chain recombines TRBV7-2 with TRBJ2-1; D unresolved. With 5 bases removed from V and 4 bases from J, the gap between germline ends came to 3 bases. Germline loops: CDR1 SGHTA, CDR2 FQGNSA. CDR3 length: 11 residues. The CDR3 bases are TGTGCCAGCAGCCCGTACAATGAGCAGTTCTTC. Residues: CASSPYNEQFF. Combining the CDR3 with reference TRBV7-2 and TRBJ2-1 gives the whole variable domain GAGVSQSPSNKVTEKGKDVELRCDPISGHTALYWYRQSLGQGLEFLIYFQGNSAPDKSGLPSDRFSAERTGGSVSTLTIQRTQQEDSAVYLCASSPYNEQFFGPGTRLTVL.

Here the CDR3 reads CASSRGDSSYEQYV. The CDR3, as DNA: TGCGCCAGCAGCCGGGGGGACAGCTCCTACGAGCAGTACGTC. The V call is TRBV5-1, the J call TRBJ2-7; the D call may be TRBD1 or TRBD2 (7 bases each). There are 14 residues in the CDR3. Germline CDR1 and CDR2: SGHRS and YFSETQ. The ends were cut back, 4 bases at V and 0 bases at J, with 11 bases in the middle.

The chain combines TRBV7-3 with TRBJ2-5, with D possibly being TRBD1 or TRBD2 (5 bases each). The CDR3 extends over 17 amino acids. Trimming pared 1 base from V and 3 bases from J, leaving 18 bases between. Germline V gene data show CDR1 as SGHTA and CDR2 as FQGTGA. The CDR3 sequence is CASSLIGPGTDKETQYF. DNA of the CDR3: TGTGCCAGCAGCTTAATCGGACCCGGGACGGATAAAGAGACCCAGTACTTC.

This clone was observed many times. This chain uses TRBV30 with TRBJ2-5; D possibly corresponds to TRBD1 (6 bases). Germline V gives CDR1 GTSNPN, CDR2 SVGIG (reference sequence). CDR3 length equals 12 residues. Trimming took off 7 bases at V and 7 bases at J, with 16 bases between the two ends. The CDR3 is CAFNRDLGTQYF. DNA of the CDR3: TGTGCCTTCAACAGGGATCTCGGGACCCAGTACTTC.

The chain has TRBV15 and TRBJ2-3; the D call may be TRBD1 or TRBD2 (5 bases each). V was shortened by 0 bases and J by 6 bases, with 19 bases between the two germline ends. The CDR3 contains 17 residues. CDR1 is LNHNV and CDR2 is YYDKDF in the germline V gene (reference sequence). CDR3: CATSRELMGVPRDTQYF. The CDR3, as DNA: TGTGCCACCAGCAGAGAGCTCATGGGGGTTCCCCGGGATACGCAGTATTTT.

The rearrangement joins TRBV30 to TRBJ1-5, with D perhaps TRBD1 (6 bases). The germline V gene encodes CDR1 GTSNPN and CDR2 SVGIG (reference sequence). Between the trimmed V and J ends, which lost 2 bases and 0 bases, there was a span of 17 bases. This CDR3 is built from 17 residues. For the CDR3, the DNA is TGTGCCTGGAGTCCGAGAGACAGGCGCTATAGCAATCAGCCCCAGCATTTT. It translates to CAWSPRDRRYSNQPQHF.

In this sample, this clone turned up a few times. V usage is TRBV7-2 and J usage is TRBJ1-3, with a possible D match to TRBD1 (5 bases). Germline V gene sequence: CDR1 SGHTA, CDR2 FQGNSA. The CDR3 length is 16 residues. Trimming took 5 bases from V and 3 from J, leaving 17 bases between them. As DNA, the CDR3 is TGTGCCAGCAGCGGACAAGGTCCGGGCTTTGGAAACACCATATATTTT. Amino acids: CASSGQGPGFGNTIYF.